This entry lists 24 T cell receptor beta chains sequenced from one sample in a study of T cells after yellow fever vaccination. Using its own MiXCR run on the 5' RACE reads, TCRdb lists one record per CDR3 protein. This table holds about 47,000 distinct CDR3 sequences, roughly 7.5% found once. Sequenced material: CD8+ T cells sorted from PBMCs, taken less than 18 days after the first yellow fever vaccination. These receptors came from a man younger than 35 who received the YFV17D yellow fever vaccine.

This clonotype has at least ten counts. The V and J genes are TRBV6-2 or TRBV6-3 and TRBJ2-7; tentatively, D is TRBD1 or TRBD2 (6 bases each). V dropped 0 bases and J dropped 6 bases, with 24 bases sitting between them. Germline CDR1 reads MNHEY; CDR2 reads SVGEGT. CDR3 length equals 18 residues. This chain's CDR3 is CASSYSPTGTGVSIEQYF. The CDR3 DNA follows: TGTGCCAGCAGTTACTCTCCTACAGGGACTGGGGTATCTATCGAGCAGTACTTC.

This clonotype was counted ten times or more. The rearrangement uses TRBV4-1 and TRBJ2-7, with D perhaps assigned TRBD1 or TRBD2 (5 bases each). Germline-derived CDR1 and CDR2 are MGHRA and YSYEKL. The CDR3 totals 14 residues. The V end was cut by 3 bases, the J end by 5 bases, with 14 bases between. CDR3 DNA: TGCGCCAGCAGCCACCGGACGCTGGGGGACGAGCAGTACTTC. Translated, it gives CASSHRTLGDEQYF.

There are many counts of this clonotype. The genes are TRBV5-1 and TRBJ2-1; D unresolved. The CDR3 is 11 amino acids. The ends were cut back, 2 bases at V and 8 bases at J, with 5 bases in the middle. Germline CDR1 SGHRS, CDR2 YFSETQ. CDR3 sequence reads: CASSFSYEQFF. DNA for the CDR3: TGCGCCAGCAGCTTCTCTTATGAGCAGTTCTTC.

Ten or more counts support this clonotype. The chain has TRBV27 and TRBJ2-7; tentatively, D is TRBD1 or TRBD2 (5 bases each). This CDR3 has 14 amino acids. The V end lost 3 bases, the J end lost 10 bases, and 19 bases lay between the germline ends. The germline V gene encodes CDR1 MNHEY and CDR2 SMNVEV (reference sequence). The CDR3 protein is CASSFSGTLRSQYF. The DNA for the CDR3 is TGTGCCAGCAGTTTCTCCGGGACCCTCCGCTCTCAGTACTTC.

This clonotype occurred many times. This rearrangement joins TRBV20-1 to TRBJ1-1; D unclear. Germline V gives CDR1 DFQATT, CDR2 SNEGSKA (reference sequence). V lost 3 bases and J 11 bases, leaving 4 bases between the germline ends. There are 8 residues in the CDR3. DNA for the CDR3: TGCAGTGCTAGTTGGGCTTTCTTT. Its translation is CSASWAFF.

There are many counts of this clonotype. The chain couples TRBV29-1 to TRBJ1-1, with D hard to call. The CDR3 spans 12 residues. V was clipped by 8 bases and J by 2 bases, with 12 bases between them. Per germline, CDR1 SQVTM and CDR2 ANQGSEA. CDR3 nucleotide sequence: TGCAGCACATACAGAGGAAACACTGAAGCTTTCTTT. It translates to CSTYRGNTEAFF.

This clonotype was recorded many times. This chain connects TRBV25-1 to TRBJ1-6; D not resolved. Germline CDR1 MGHDK, CDR2 SYGVNS. The CDR3 length is 14 residues. The germline V and J ends were trimmed by 2 bases and 7 bases, with 9 bases remaining between them. CDR3 DNA sequence: TGTGCCAGCAGTGAAGGCCGGCCAAATTCACCCCTCCACTTT. Translation gives CASSEGRPNSPLHF.

This clonotype was recorded at least ten times. J is TRBJ1-1 and V is TRBV7-9; D not resolved. Deletions cut 2 bases from V and 6 bases from J, with 10 bases between. CDR3 size: 13 residues. Germline lookup yields CDR1 SEHNR and CDR2 FQNEAQ (reference sequence). The CDR3 nucleotides are TGTGCCAGCAGCTTACCGGATCGTCCTGAAGCTTTCTTT. Protein sequence: CASSLPDRPEAFF.

Ten or more counts support this clonotype. The V call is TRBV20-1, the J call TRBJ2-1; perhaps TRBD1 as D (6 bases). Trimming took 3 bases from V and 6 from J, leaving 15 bases between them. CDR3 length: 14 residues. Germline assignment: CDR1 DFQATT and CDR2 SNEGSKA (reference sequence). The CDR3 spells CSASLAGQPNEQFF. The CDR3 nucleotides read TGCAGTGCTAGCCTAGCTGGACAGCCCAATGAGCAGTTCTTC.

This clonotype was observed at least ten times. The V gene is TRBV29-1, the J gene TRBJ1-2; D is ambiguous. The CDR3 is 14 amino acids. V was cut by 3 bases and J by 8 bases, with 19 bases left in between. Per the germline V gene, CDR1 is SQVTM and CDR2 is ANQGSEA. The CDR3: CSVEVGVRWNGYTF. The CDR3 region has the DNA TGCAGCGTTGAGGTCGGGGTAAGGTGGAACGGCTACACCTTC.

This clonotype was picked up a small number of times. The gene calls are TRBV11-2 and TRBJ2-7, with D possibly being TRBD1 (5 bases). With 1 base removed from V and 2 bases from J, the gap between germline ends came to 12 bases. Germline CDR1 reads SGHAT; CDR2 reads FQNNGV. The CDR3 runs 15 residues. The CDR3 is CASSLGAQGTYEQYF. As DNA, the CDR3 is TGTGCCAGCAGCTTAGGGGCGCAGGGAACCTACGAGCAGTACTTC.

This clonotype was seen many times. V is TRBV27 and J is TRBJ1-2, with 7 bases lining up with TRBD1. Germline trimming cut 3 bases from V and 8 bases from J; bases unmatched to any gene: 3. This CDR3 contains 12 residues. Germline values: CDR1 MNHEY, CDR2 SMNVEV (reference sequence). The CDR3, as DNA: TGTGCCAGCAGTTTTGACAGGGAGGGCTACACCTTC. This translates into CASSFDREGYTF.

This clonotype was counted ten times or more. The J gene is TRBJ2-1, the V gene TRBV4-1; D possibly corresponds to TRBD2 (5 bases). The length of the CDR3 is 14 residues. Trimming removed 3 bases from V and 7 bases from J, with 13 bases in between. The germline V gene has CDR1 MGHRA and CDR2 YSYEKL. The CDR3 loop reads CASSQGAFGNEQFF. CDR3 sequence (DNA): TGCGCCAGCAGCCAGGGAGCTTTTGGAAATGAGCAGTTCTTC.

This clonotype has a count of ten or more. The rearrangement links TRBV5-1 to TRBJ1-6, with TRBD1 identical over 7 bases. Germline CDR1 is SGHRS and CDR2 is YFSETQ. With V trimmed by 4 bases and J by 8 bases, 9 bases remained unmatched. The CDR3 covers 15 residues. Written as DNA, the CDR3 is TGCGCCAGCAGCGACAGACAGGGATCGTATTCACCCCTCCACTTT. Protein sequence: CASSDRQGSYSPLHF.

About this clonotype: Given a much more abundant clone one base away, this may be a read error. The chain couples TRBV12-3 or TRBV12-4 to TRBJ2-2; tentatively, D is TRBD1 (6 bases). This CDR3 has 14 residues. Trimming cost V 4 bases and J 8 bases, with 14 bases left between them. CDR3 coding DNA: TGTGCCAGCAGTTATACAGGGCCTAGTGGGGAGCTGTTTTTT. Amino acids: CASSYTGPSGELFF.

The V call is TRBV12-3 or TRBV12-4, the J call TRBJ2-5, with 7 bases aligning to TRBD1. CDR3 length: 14 residues. V dropped 10 bases and J dropped 2; count of bases not matched to a gene: 10. The CDR3 loop is CATSWGQKQETQYF. For the CDR3, the DNA is TGTGCCACCTCGTGGGGACAGAAACAAGAGACCCAGTACTTC.

This clonotype occurred many times. The chain joins TRBV7-9 to TRBJ2-2; D remains unclear. The ends were cut back, 3 bases at V and 2 bases at J, with 10 bases in the middle. The CDR3 is made up of 15 amino acids. Per germline, CDR1 SEHNR and CDR2 FQNEAQ (reference sequence). The CDR3 DNA follows: TGTGCCAGCAGCTTTACCCCTATCAACACCGGGGAGCTGTTTTTT. It yields the protein CASSFTPINTGELFF.

This clonotype was detected many times. The chain couples TRBV7-9 to TRBJ2-3; D perhaps matches TRBD2 (5 bases). Germline V gene sequence: CDR1 SEHNR, CDR2 FQNEAQ (reference sequence). This CDR3 contains 18 residues. V shed 9 bases and J shed 5 bases, with 30 bases lying between them. The CDR3 DNA sequence: TGTGCCAGTCCGCCCCGGTTATGGGCCCGCGGGCGTGAAGATACGCAGTATTTT. Protein product: CASPPRLWARGREDTQYF. Looking up the rest from reference TRBV7-9 and TRBJ2-3 gives the full variable domain: DTGVSQNPRHKITKRGQNVTFRCDPISEHNRLYWYRQTLGQGPEFLTYFQNEAQLEKSRLLSDRFSAERPKGSFSTLEIQRTEQGDSAMYLCASPPRLWARGREDTQYFGPGTRLTVL.

This sequence joins TRBV4-1 and TRBJ2-2; 7 bases fit TRBD1. The CDR3 is 17 amino acids. Germline CDR1 MGHRA, CDR2 YSYEKL. The V gene end was trimmed by 4 bases and the J gene end by 3 bases; junction bases not matched to a gene: 11. CDR3 loop: CASSPTWKGADTGELFF. The CDR3 DNA sequence: TGCGCCAGCAGCCCCACTTGGAAGGGGGCTGACACCGGGGAGCTGTTTTTT.

This clonotype appeared many times. The rearrangement uses TRBV7-9 and TRBJ1-5; D unclear. Germline lookup yields CDR1 SEHNR and CDR2 FQNEAQ (reference sequence). The CDR3 spans 16 residues. With 3 bases removed from V and 0 bases from J, the gap between germline ends came to 12 bases. As DNA, the CDR3 is TGTGCCAGCAGCTTGAATTCCGGTAATAGCAATCAGCCCCAGCATTTT. Translating it yields CASSLNSGNSNQPQHF.

This clonotype was recorded at least ten times. The gene calls are TRBV7-2 and TRBJ2-5, with TRBD2 as a possible D gene (6 bases). CDR1 and CDR2 (germline): SGHTA, FQGNSA. V dropped 5 bases and J dropped 5 bases, with 15 bases sitting between them. The CDR3 has 14 amino acids. Here the CDR3 reads CASSLNTGVETQYF. CDR3 DNA sequence: TGTGCCAGCAGCCTTAATACGGGGGTTGAGACCCAGTACTTC.

A few counts support this clonotype. This chain links TRBV28 with TRBJ2-7; D not resolved. CDR1 and CDR2 (germline): MDHEN, SYDVKM. Trimming removed 5 bases from V and 1 base from J, with 12 bases in between. The length of the CDR3 is 14 residues. CDR3 sequence: CASSPPDGSYEQYV. The DNA for the CDR3 is TGTGCCAGCAGTCCCCCCGACGGGTCCTACGAGCAGTACGTC.

This clonotype has at least ten counts. The V gene is TRBV29-1, the J gene TRBJ2-1; D perhaps matches TRBD2 (7 bases). The germline V and J ends were trimmed by 5 bases and 3 bases, with 11 bases remaining between them. The CDR3 spans 13 residues. Germline V gives CDR1 SQVTM, CDR2 ANQGSEA. The CDR3: CSVLGGLYNEQFF. CDR3 coding DNA: TGCAGCGTTTTGGGGGGGCTCTACAATGAGCAGTTCTTC.

This clonotype occurred a few times. The chain has TRBV18 and TRBJ1-2; possibly TRBD1 for D (5 bases). Deletions cut 2 bases from V and 6 bases from J, with 10 bases between. The CDR3 loop spans 13 amino acids. Germline V lookup: CDR1 KGHSH, CDR2 LQKENI. The CDR3 here is CASSPSGVDGYTF. Here the CDR3 DNA reads TGTGCCAGCTCACCATCGGGGGTGGATGGCTACACCTTC.